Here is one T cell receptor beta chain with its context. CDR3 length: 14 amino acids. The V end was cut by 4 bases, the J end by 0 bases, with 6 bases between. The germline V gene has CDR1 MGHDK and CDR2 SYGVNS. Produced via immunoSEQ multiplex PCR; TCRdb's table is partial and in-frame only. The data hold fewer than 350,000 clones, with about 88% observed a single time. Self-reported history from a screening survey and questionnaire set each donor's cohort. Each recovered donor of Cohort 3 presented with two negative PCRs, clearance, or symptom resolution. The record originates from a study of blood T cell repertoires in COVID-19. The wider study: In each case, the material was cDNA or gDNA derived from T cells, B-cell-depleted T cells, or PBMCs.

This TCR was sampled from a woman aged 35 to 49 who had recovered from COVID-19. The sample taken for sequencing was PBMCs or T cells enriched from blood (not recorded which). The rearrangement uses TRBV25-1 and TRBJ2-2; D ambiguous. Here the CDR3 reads CASSVGANTGELFF. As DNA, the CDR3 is TGTGCCAGCAGTGTGGGCGCGAACACCGGGGAGCTGTTTTTT. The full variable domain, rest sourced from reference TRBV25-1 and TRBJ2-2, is EADIYQTPRYLVIGTGKKITLECSQTMGHDKMYWYQQDPGMELHLIHYSYGVNSTEKGDLSSESTVSRIRTEHFPLTLESARPSHTSQYLCASSVGANTGELFFGEGSRLTVL.